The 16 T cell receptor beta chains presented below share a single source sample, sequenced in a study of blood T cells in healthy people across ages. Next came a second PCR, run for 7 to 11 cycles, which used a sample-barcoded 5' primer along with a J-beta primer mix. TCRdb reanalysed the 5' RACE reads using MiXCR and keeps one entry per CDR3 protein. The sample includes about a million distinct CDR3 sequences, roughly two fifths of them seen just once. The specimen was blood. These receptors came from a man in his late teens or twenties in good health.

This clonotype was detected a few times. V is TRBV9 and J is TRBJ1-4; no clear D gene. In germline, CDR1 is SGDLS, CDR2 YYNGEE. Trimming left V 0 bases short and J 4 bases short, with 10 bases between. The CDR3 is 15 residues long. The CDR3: CASSVGGNRNEKLFF. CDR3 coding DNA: TGTGCCAGCAGCGTAGGAGGCAATCGTAATGAAAAACTGTTTTTT.

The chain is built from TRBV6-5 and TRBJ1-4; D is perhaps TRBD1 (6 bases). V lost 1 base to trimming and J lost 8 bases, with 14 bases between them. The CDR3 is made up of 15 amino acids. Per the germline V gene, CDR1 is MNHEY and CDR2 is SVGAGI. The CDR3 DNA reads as TGTGCCAGCAGTTACTTAGGGGGGAACTTGGAAAAACTGTTTTTT. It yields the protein CASSYLGGNLEKLFF.

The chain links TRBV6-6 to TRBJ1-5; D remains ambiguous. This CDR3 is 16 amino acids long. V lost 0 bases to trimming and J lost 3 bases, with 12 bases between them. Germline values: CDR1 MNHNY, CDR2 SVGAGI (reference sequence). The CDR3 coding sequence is TGTGCCAGCAGTTACTCAGGGCAGACGAACAATCAGCCCCAGCATTTT. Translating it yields CASSYSGQTNNQPQHF.

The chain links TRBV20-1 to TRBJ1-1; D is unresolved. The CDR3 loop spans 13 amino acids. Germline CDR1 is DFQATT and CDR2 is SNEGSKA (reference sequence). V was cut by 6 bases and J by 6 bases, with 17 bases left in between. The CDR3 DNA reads TGCAGTGCCCAAGGCCCAGTGGGGTCTGAAGCTTTCTTT. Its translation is CSAQGPVGSEAFF.

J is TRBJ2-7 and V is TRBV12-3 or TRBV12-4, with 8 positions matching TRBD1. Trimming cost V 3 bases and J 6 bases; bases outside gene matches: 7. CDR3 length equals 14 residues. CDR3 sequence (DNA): TGTGCCAGCAGTTTTCATGGGACAGGCGGCGAGCAGTACTTC. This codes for CASSFHGTGGEQYF.

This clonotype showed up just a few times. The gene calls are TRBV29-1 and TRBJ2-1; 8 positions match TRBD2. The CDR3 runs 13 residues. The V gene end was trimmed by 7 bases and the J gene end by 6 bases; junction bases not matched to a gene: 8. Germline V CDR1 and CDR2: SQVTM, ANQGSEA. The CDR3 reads CSAGGVVVNEQFF. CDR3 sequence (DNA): TGCAGCGCCGGGGGGGTTGTGGTCAATGAGCAGTTCTTC.

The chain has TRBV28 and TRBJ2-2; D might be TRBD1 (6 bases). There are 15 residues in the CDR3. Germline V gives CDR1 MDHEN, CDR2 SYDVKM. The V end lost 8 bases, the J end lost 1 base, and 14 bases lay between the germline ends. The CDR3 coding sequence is TGTGCCAGCCTCACCAACAGGGAGAACACCGGGGAGCTGTTTTTT. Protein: CASLTNRENTGELFF.

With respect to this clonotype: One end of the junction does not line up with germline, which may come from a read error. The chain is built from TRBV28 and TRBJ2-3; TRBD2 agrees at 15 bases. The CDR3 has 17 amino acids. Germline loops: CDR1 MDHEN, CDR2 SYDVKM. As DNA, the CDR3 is TGTGCCAGCAGTTCTGGACTAGCGGGGGGGCGGACAGGTACGCAGTATTTT. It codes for CASSSGLAGGRTGTQYF.

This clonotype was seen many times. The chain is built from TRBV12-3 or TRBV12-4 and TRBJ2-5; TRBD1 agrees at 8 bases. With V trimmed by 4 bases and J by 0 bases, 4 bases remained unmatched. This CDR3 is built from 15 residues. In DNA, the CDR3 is TGTGCCAGCAGTTCCGGGACAGGACACCAAGAGACCCAGTACTTC. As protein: CASSSGTGHQETQYF.

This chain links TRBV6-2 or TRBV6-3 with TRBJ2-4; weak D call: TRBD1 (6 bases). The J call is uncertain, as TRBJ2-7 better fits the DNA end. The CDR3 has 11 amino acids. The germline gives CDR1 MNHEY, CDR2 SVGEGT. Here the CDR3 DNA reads TGTGCCAGCAGGGACAGTCCCGAGCAGTACTTC. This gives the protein CASRDSPEQYF.

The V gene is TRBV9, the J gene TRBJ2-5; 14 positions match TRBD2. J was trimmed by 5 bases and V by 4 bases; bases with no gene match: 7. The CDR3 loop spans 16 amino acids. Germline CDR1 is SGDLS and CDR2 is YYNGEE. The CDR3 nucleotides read TGTGCCAGCAGCTCTACGGGGACTAGCGGGGGTGAGACCCAGTACTTC. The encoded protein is CASSSTGTSGGETQYF.

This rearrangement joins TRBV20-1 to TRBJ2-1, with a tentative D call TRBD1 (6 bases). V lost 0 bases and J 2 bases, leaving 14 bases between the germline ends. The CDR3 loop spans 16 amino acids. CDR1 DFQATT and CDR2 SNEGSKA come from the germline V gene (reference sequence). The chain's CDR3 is CSAREATGRTYNEQFF. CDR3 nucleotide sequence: TGCAGTGCTAGAGAAGCCACAGGGAGAACCTACAATGAGCAGTTCTTC.

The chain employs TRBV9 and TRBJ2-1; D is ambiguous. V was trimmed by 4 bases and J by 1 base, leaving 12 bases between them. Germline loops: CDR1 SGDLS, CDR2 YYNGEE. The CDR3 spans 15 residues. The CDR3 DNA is TGTGCCAGCAGCATTGACTCGCTATCCTACAATGAGCAGTTCTTC. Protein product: CASSIDSLSYNEQFF.

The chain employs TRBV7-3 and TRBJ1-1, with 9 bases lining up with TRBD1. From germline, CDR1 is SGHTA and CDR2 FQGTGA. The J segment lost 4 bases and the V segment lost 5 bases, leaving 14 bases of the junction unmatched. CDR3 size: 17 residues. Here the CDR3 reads CASSPSGGQGSGTEAFF. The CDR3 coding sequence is TGTGCCAGCAGCCCCAGCGGGGGACAGGGAAGTGGCACTGAAGCTTTCTTT.

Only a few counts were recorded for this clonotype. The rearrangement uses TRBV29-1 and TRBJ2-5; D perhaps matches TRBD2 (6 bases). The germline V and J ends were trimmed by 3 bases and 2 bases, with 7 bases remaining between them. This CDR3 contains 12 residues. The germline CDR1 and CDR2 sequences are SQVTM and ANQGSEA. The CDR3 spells CSVDREQETQYF. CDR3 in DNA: TGCAGCGTTGATCGGGAGCAAGAGACCCAGTACTTC.

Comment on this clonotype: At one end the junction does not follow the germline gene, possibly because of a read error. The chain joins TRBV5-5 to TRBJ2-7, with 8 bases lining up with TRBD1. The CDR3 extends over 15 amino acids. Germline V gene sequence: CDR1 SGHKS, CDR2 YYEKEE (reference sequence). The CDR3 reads CASSFGRQGTYEEYF. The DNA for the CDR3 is TGTGCCAGCAGCTTCGGCAGACAGGGGACCTACGAGGAGTACTTC.